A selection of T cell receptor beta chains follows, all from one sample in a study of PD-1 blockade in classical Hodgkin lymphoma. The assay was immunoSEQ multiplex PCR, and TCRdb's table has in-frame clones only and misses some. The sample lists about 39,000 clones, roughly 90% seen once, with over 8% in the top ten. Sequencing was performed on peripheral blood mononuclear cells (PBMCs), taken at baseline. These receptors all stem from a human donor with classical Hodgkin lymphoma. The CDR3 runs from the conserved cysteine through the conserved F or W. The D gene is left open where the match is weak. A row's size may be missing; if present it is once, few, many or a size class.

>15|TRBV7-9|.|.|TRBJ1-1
TGTGCCAGCAGCTCACCCGAAAGGGGGGGCACTGAAGCTTTCTTT
CASSSPERGGTEAFF
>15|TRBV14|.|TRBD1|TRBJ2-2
TGTGCCAGCAGCCCCGGACAGGGGTTGGCCGGGGAGCTGTTTTTT
CASSPGQGLAGELFF
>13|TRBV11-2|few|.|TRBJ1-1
TGTGCCAGCAGTCCGATGGGAAGCACTGAAGCTTTCTTT
CASSPMGSTEAFF
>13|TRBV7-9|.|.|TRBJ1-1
TGTGCCAGCAGCCCTACTTACCAGACTGAAGCTTTCTTT
CASSPTYQTEAFF
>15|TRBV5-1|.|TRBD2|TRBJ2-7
TGCGCCAGCAGCTTGGACGGGGGGAGCTCCTACGAGCAGTACTTC
CASSLDGGSSYEQYF
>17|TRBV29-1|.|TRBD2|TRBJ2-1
TGCAGCGTTGAGGGACTAGCGGGGGGGCAGACCTACAATGAGCAGTTCTTC
CSVEGLAGGQTYNEQFF
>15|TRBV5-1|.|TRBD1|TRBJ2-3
TGCGCCAGCAGCTTCTACGGGACAGACACAGATACGCAGTATTTT
CASSFYGTDTDTQYF
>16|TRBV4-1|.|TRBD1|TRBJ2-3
TGCGCCAGCAGCCAAGCAGGGACAGGGGGCTTAGATACGCAGTATTTT
CASSQAGTGGLDTQYF
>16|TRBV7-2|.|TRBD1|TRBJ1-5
TGTGCCAGCAGCTTATTCAACCAGGGGGGCGGTCAGCCCCAGCATTTT
CASSLFNQGGGQPQHF
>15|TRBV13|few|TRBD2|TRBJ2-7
TGTGCCAGCAGCTTAGAGGCGGGAGACGACTACGAGCAGTACTTC
CASSLEAGDDYEQYF
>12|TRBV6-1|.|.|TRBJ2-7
TGTGCCAGCAGTGATGGAGGGTCCGAGCAGTACTTC
CASSDGGSEQYF
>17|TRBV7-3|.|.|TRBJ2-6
TGTGCCAGCAGCTTAGGGCAGGGATTAGGTGGGGCCAACGTCCTGACTTTC
CASSLGQGLGGANVLTF
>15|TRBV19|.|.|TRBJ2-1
TGTGCCAGTAGTATTCGAGCTAGAGGGGACAATGAGCAGTTCTTC
CASSIRARGDNEQFF
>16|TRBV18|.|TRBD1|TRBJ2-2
TGTGCCAGCTCACCGCAGACAGGGGTATACACCGGGGAGCTGTTTTTT
CASSPQTGVYTGELFF
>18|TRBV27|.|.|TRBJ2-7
TGTGCCAGCAGTCCGGGACGAGGGTACAGGGTACAGACCTACGAGCAGTACTTC
CASSPGRGYRVQTYEQYF
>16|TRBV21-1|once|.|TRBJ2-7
TGTGCCAGCAGCAAAGCGCAAGGGACAGGCGTTTCCGAGCAGTACTTC
CASSKAQGTGVSEQYF
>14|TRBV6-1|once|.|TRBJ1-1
TGTGCCAGCAGTGAACTTTCGGCCGGGACTGAAGCTTTCTTT
CASSELSAGTEAFF
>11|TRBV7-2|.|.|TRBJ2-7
TGTGCCAGCAGCTTACTCTACGAGCAGTACTTC
CASSLLYEQYF
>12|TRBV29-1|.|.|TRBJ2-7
TGCAGCGGTGTTGGAGGGGCCTACGAGCAGTACTTC
CSGVGGAYEQYF
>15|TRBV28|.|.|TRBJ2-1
TGTGCCACACGGGGCCTGCTTACCCCCTACAATGAGCAGTTCTTC
CATRGLLTPYNEQFF
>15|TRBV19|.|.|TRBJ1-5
TGTGCCAGTAGTCGGGTTGCGGCCCTAAATCAGCCCCAGCATTTT
CASSRVAALNQPQHF
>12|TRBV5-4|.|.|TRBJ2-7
TGTGCCAGCAGCCTGGACAACTACGAGCAGTACTTC
CASSLDNYEQYF
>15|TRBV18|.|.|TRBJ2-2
TGTGCCAGCTCACCCAAAAACGGGAACACCGGGGAGCTGTTTTTT
CASSPKNGNTGELFF
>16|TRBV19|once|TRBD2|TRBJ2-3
TGTGCCAGTAGTGGGTGGACTAGCGGGGACACAGATACGCAGTATTTT
CASSGWTSGDTDTQYF
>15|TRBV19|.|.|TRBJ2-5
TGTGCCAGTAGTATAGCGGCAGGGATGGCGGAGACCCAGTACTTC
CASSIAAGMAETQYF
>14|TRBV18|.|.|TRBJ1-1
TGTGCCAGCTCACCCACGGACGCCAGGACTGAAGCTTTCTTT
CASSPTDARTEAFF
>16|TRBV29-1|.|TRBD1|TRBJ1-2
TGCAGCGTTGATGTCACAGGGGGTCTAGGGAGCTATGGCTACACCTTC
CSVDVTGGLGSYGYTF
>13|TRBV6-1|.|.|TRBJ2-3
TGTGCCAGCAGTGAACTCCGCACAGATACGCAGTATTTT
CASSELRTDTQYF
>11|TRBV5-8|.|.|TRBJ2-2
TGTGCCAGCAGCCCCCCGACCGTGCTGTTTTTT
CASSPPTVLFF
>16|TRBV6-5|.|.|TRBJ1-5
TGTGCCAGCAGTTACTCAGGGCCCCCACAAGATCAGCCCCAGCATTTT
CASSYSGPPQDQPQHF
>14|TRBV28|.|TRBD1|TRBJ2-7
TGTGCCAGCAGGCCCGGGACAGAGAACTACGAGCAGTACTTC
CASRPGTENYEQYF
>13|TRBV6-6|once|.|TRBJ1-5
TGTGCCAGCAGTTACTGGCTGTCGGAGCCCCAGCATTTT
CASSYWLSEPQHF
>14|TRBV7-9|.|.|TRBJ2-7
TGTGCCAGCAGCTTTCCGGGACCCTCAGGAGAGCAGTACTTC
CASSFPGPSGEQYF
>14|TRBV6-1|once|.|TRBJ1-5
TGTGCCAGCAGTGAAGGTAACTCTGGTCAGCCCCAGCATTTT
CASSEGNSGQPQHF
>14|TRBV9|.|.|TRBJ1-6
TGTGCCAGCAGCGTAGATTTAGGGGATTCACCCCTCCACTTT
CASSVDLGDSPLHF
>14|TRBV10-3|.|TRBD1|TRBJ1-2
TGTGCCATCAGATGGACAGGTTTCGACTATGGCTACACCTTC
CAIRWTGFDYGYTF
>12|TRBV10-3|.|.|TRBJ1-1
TGTGCCAGTACACAGGGATTCACTGAAGCTTTCTTT
CASTQGFTEAFF
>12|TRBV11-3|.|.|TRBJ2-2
TGTGCCAGCAGCCTGAACACCGGGGAGCTGTTTTTT
CASSLNTGELFF
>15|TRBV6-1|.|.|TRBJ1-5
TGTGCCAGCAGTGTAAAGGGTAGTAGCAATCAGCCCCAGCATTTT
CASSVKGSSNQPQHF
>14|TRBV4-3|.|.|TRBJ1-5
TGCGCCAGCAGCCAAGGGGTTTCGGATCAGCCCCAGCATTTT
CASSQGVSDQPQHF
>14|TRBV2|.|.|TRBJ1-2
TGTGCCAGCAAAACCGGGACGGACTATTATGGCTACACCTTC
CASKTGTDYYGYTF
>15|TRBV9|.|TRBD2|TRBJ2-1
TGTGCCAGCAGCGACGGACTAGCGGGAAACAATGAGCAGTTCTTC
CASSDGLAGNNEQFF
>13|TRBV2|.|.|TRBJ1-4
TGTGCCAGCAGTGTCCTGGGTGGGGAAAAACTGTTTTTT
CASSVLGGEKLFF
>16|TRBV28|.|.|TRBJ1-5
TGTGCCAGCAGCAAGAAGGGAGTTAATAGCAATCAGCCCCAGCATTTT
CASSKKGVNSNQPQHF